The present entry profiles one TCR beta chain with its context. The target of this receptor is not known. No base quality values were provided; no much bigger clone lies one nucleotide off. The germline V gene encodes CDR1 LNHNV and CDR2 YYDKDF (reference sequence). V gives up 6 bases and J gives up 1 base, and the segment between their germline ends measures 12 bases. Taken from cysteine to phenylalanine, the CDR3 has 14 residues. Just the 42-base CDR3 DNA is kept, in frame starting at base 1. The data derive from a study of OX40 agonist ivuxolimab in advanced cancers. Regarding the research as a whole: The costimulatory receptor OX40 (CD134) was targeted by ivuxolimab, a fully human IgG2 agonistic monoclonal antibody. The monotherapy dose-escalation portion (N ≈ 56 patients) of the phase I ivuxolimab trial is reported in the paper. Intravenous ivuxolimab was administered to patients every 2 weeks at six dose levels: 0.01, 0.1, 0.3, 1.5, 3 and 10 mg/kg. Peripheral TCRbeta sequencing aimed to test whether ivuxolimab altered TCR sequence diversity and caused clonal T-cell expansion. The dose-escalation cohort was almost 85% male with a mean age of about 65 years, ranging from roughly 20 to 80. Prior anti-PD-1, anti-PD-L1 or anti-CTLA-4 therapy was permitted, and checkpoint inhibitors had been received by roughly 42% of dose-escalation patients. Partial responses were achieved by three dose-escalation patients, of whom one had hepatocellular carcinoma and two had cutaneous melanoma. Of the roughly 51 patients in dose escalation, 19 had hepatocellular carcinoma, about 15 had melanoma, 9 had renal cell carcinoma and 9 had head and neck cancer.

Genomic DNA was extracted from sorted cells for sequencing of the TCRbeta CDR3 region. The immunoSEQ Assay was used to sequence the TCRbeta CDR3 regions. TCRdb limited this immuneACCESS table to in-frame rearrangements with V and J called. A share of clones is missing; checked studies link under half to unresolved V genes, and the rest is unexplained. Here the sample has about 62,000 clones; 79% occur a single time. In total, the top ten clones hold about a tenth of the sample. The trial excluded patients who had a history of autoimmune disease or who were on systemic immunosuppression. Peripheral blood for TCR sequencing was collected from all dose cohorts at baseline, on cycle 4 day 1, and on cycle 7 day 1. Samples were obtained from an open-label, multicenter, first-in-human phase I dose-escalation trial of ivuxolimab. Adults with locally advanced or metastatic melanoma, renal cell carcinoma, hepatocellular carcinoma or head and neck squamous cell carcinoma were enrolled in the trial. Before TCR sequencing, CD4+ T cells and CD8+ T cells were sorted from peripheral blood as separate populations.

Summary of the overall study and its limitations: The antigen specificity of the clonally expanded peripheral T cells was not determined. Low levels of normalized T-cell clonal expansion were also shown by some nonresponding patients. At doses of 0.1 to 3.0 mg/kg, clonal expansion of both CD4+ and CD8+ blood T cells was observed from baseline to week 6. Partial responders in the 0.1-3.0 mg/kg groups had among the lowest normalized peripheral clonal expansion, especially among CD8+ T cells. After ivuxolimab, CD8+ T cells had more expanded clones than CD4+ T cells on average.

The source material was CD4+ or CD8+ T cells sorted from blood, sampled in a trial of the OX40 agonist ivuxolimab. This sequence originates from an adult with an advanced solid tumor such as melanoma, head and neck, liver or kidney cancer. The chain is encoded by TRBV15 joined to TRBJ2-5, with TRBD1 perhaps the D gene, on 6 matching bases. CDR3 loop: CATSLPGAQETQYF. The nucleotide sequence is TGTGCCACCAGTTTGCCAGGGGCCCAAGAGACCCAGTACTTC.